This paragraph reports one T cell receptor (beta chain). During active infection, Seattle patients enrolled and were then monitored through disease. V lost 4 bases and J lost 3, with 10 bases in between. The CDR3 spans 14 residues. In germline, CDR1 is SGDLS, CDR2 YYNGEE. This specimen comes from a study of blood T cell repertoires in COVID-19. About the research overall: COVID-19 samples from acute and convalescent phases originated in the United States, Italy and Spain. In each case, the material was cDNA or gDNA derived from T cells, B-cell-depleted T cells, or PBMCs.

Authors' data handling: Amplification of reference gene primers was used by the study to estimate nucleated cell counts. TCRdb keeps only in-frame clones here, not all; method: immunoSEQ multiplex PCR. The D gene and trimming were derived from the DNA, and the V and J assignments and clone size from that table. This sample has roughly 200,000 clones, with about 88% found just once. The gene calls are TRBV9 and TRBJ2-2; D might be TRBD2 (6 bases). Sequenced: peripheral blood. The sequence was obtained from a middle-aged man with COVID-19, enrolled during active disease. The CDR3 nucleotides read TGTGCCAGCAGCCTGGGGACTGACACCGGGGAGCTGTTTTTT. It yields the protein CASSLGTDTGELFF.